This T cell receptor (beta chain) is drawn from a study of T and B cells in COVID-19 patients. Background on the study: Recovered patients mostly had mild to moderate COVID-19 managed as outpatients.

This clonotype was seen a few times. This CDR3 comprises 18 residues. Germline V CDR1 and CDR2: SGHRS, YFSETQ. V was clipped by 0 bases and J by 4 bases, with 22 bases between them. From blood, 250-500 ng of genomic DNA served as TRB template. TRB rearrangements were amplified by multiplex PCR with BIOMED2 TRB-A/B primers. Each CDR3 protein gets one entry after TCRdb re-called the multiplex PCR reads with MiXCR. The sample records about 3,600 distinct CDR3 sequences, 20% to 25% being singletons. The sequenced material came from blood. This TCR was sampled from a human donor with active COVID-19. This chain uses TRBV5-1 with TRBJ1-2, with D tentatively TRBD1 (5 bases). This CDR3 is CASSLAAGNKGIVYGYTF. CDR3 nucleotides: TGCGCCAGCAGCTTGGCGGCAGGGAATAAAGGCATAGTCTATGGCTACACCTTC.